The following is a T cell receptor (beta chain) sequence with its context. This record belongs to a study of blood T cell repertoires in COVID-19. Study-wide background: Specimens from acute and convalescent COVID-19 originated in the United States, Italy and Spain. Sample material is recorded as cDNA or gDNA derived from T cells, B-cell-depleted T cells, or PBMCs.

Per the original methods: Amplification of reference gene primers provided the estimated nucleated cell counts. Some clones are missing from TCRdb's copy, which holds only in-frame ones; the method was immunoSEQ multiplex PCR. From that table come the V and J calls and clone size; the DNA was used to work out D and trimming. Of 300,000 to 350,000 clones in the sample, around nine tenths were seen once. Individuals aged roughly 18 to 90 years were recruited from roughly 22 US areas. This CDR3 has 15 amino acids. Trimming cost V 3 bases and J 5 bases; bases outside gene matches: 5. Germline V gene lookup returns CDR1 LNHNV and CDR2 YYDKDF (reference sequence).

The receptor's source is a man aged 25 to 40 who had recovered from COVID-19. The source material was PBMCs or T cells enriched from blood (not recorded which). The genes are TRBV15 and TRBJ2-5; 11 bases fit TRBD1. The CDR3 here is CATSRRTGGRETQYF. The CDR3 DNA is TGTGCCACCAGCAGGAGGACAGGGGGCCGGGAGACCCAGTACTTC.